These T cell receptor beta chains were read from a single sample in a study of blood T cell repertoires in COVID-19. Data came from immunoSEQ multiplex PCR; TCRdb stores just in-frame clones and leaves some out. The sample holds some 140,000 clones, approximately 80% seen once. The specimen was peripheral blood. The receptors were sampled from a woman in her sixties or seventies with COVID-19, enrolled during active disease. The CDR3 runs from the conserved cysteine through the conserved F or W. D genes are given only for firm matches. Some rows mark clone size as missing; the rest say once, few, many or name a class of expanded clone.

d_gene	j_gene	abundance	v_gene	CDR3nt	CDR3aa
TRBD2	TRBJ2-7	NA	TRBV5-1	TGCGCCAGCAGCTTGTCAGCGGGAGCCCCCTACGAGCAGTACTTC	CASSLSAGAPYEQYF
TRBD2	TRBJ2-5	NA	TRBV15	TGTGCCACCAGCAGAGATCGGGGGGTCGGAGAGACCCAGTACTTC	CATSRDRGVGETQYF
NA	TRBJ1-5	once	TRBV6-5	TGTGCCAGTACCCGGGACACCGTGCTACAGCCCCAGCATTTT	CASTRDTVLQPQHF
TRBD2	TRBJ2-5	NA	TRBV5-1	TGCGCCAGCAGCTCCAAGAGCGGGGGGGCCGGGGAGACCCAGTACTTC	CASSSKSGGAGETQYF
TRBD1	TRBJ1-2	NA	TRBV19	TGTGCCAGTAGGCAACGCACGGACAGGAGGATGGGTGGCTACACCTTC	CASRQRTDRRMGGYTF
TRBD1	TRBJ1-1	NA	TRBV29-1	TGCAGCGTCGGACAGGGGCCTTACACTGAAGCTTTCTTT	CSVGQGPYTEAFF
TRBD1	TRBJ1-5	NA	TRBV6-2/TRBV6-3	TGTGCCAGCAGTCCCGTGGACAGGGGGGGCAATCAGCCCCAGCATTTT	CASSPVDRGGNQPQHF
NA	TRBJ2-4	NA	TRBV2	TGTGCCAGCAGTGAATGGGGGGACGCCAAAAACATTCAGTACTTC	CASSEWGDAKNIQYF
TRBD2	TRBJ2-7	NA	TRBV13	TGTGCCAGCAGCATTACAGGACTAGCGGGGAACCTCTACGAGCAGTACTTC	CASSITGLAGNLYEQYF
NA	TRBJ1-1	NA	TRBV19	TGTGCCAGTAACAAACAGCTATTGAACACTGAAGCTTTCTTT	CASNKQLLNTEAFF
TRBD1	TRBJ1-4	NA	TRBV5-5	TGTGCCAGCAGCTTGTACGTGACAGGGGGCGGAGGGGAAAAACTGTTTTTT	CASSLYVTGGGGEKLFF
NA	TRBJ1-1	NA	TRBV2	TGTGCCAGCAGTGAACCGGCGACACGGAACACTGAAGCTTTCTTT	CASSEPATRNTEAFF
NA	TRBJ1-4	NA	TRBV2	TGTGCCAGCAGTGAAGTGAGGGCAACTAATGAAAAACTGTTTTTT	CASSEVRATNEKLFF
NA	TRBJ1-1	NA	TRBV10-1	TGCGCCAGCAGTGAGAGAGGGGGGGCCCCTGAAGCTTTCTTT	CASSERGGAPEAFF